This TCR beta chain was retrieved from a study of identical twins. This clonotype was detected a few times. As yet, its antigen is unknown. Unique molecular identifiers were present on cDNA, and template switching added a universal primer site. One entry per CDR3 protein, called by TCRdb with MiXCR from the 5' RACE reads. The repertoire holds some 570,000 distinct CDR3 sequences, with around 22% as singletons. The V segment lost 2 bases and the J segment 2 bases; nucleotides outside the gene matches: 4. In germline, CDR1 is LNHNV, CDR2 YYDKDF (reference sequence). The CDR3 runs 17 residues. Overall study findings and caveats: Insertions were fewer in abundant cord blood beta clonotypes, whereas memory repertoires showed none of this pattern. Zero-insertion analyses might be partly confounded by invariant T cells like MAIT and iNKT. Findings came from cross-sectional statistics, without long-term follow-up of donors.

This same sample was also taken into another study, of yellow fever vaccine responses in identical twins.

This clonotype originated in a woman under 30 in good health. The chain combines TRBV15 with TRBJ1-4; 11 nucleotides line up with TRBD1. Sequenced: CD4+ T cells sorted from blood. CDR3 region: CATSRNRDRGTNEKLFF. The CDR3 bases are TGTGCCACCAGCAGAAATCGGGACAGGGGGACTAATGAAAAACTGTTTTTT.